This is a list of T cell receptor beta chains from one sample in a study of T cell responses to AZD1222 COVID-19 vaccine. Sequencing was performed with immunoSEQ multiplex PCR; in TCRdb, only in-frame clones are kept and a portion is missing. The table records approximately 74,000 clones, 70% to 85% of them present only once. The source was peripheral blood, collected on day 0 of AZD1222 vaccination. Source of these receptors: an adult in good health. Both conserved end residues are part of each CDR3. D genes are given only for firm matches. Clone size, where shown, is once, few, many, or a class for clones that have expanded.

v_gene: TRBV5-1
abundance: .
d_gene: TRBD2
len: 15
j_gene: TRBJ2-1
CDR3aa: CASSFSGRGGNEQFF
CDR3nt: TGCGCCAGCAGCTTTAGCGGGAGAGGTGGAAATGAGCAGTTCTTC

v_gene: TRBV21-1
abundance: .
d_gene: .
len: 14
j_gene: TRBJ2-7
CDR3aa: CASSKRTAGDEQYF
CDR3nt: TGTGCCAGCAGCAAAAGGACAGCGGGAGACGAGCAGTACTTC

v_gene: TRBV7-2
abundance: .
d_gene: .
len: 14
j_gene: TRBJ1-1
CDR3aa: CASSLGGAGTEAFF
CDR3nt: TGTGCCAGCAGCTTAGGGGGGGCCGGCACTGAAGCTTTCTTT

v_gene: TRBV6-1
abundance: .
d_gene: .
len: 17
j_gene: TRBJ2-5
CDR3aa: CASSEDPTAGTLETQYF
CDR3nt: TGTGCCAGCAGTGAAGATCCGACAGCGGGCACATTAGAGACCCAGTACTTC

v_gene: TRBV13
abundance: .
d_gene: TRBD1
len: 14
j_gene: TRBJ2-2
CDR3aa: CASSRTGGTGELFF
CDR3nt: TGTGCCAGCAGCAGAACAGGGGGGACCGGGGAGCTGTTTTTT

v_gene: TRBV11-2
abundance: .
d_gene: .
len: 14
j_gene: TRBJ1-4
CDR3aa: CASSLRQADEKLFF
CDR3nt: TGTGCCAGCAGCCTAAGACAGGCCGATGAAAAACTGTTTTTT

v_gene: TRBV6-2/TRBV6-3
abundance: .
d_gene: .
len: 13
j_gene: TRBJ2-7
CDR3aa: CASSGINSYEQYF
CDR3nt: TGTGCCAGCAGCGGGATAAACTCCTACGAGCAGTACTTC

v_gene: TRBV2
abundance: .
d_gene: .
len: 14
j_gene: TRBJ1-5
CDR3aa: CASGLGGGNQPQHF
CDR3nt: TGTGCCAGCGGATTAGGGGGTGGCAATCAGCCCCAGCATTTT

v_gene: TRBV29-1
abundance: .
d_gene: .
len: 13
j_gene: TRBJ1-1
CDR3aa: CSVEMLMNTEAFF
CDR3nt: TGCAGCGTTGAAATGCTCATGAACACTGAAGCTTTCTTT

v_gene: TRBV6-5
abundance: once
d_gene: .
len: 14
j_gene: TRBJ1-1
CDR3aa: CASRSTAPGTEAFF
CDR3nt: TGTGCCAGCAGATCGACAGCCCCGGGCACTGAAGCTTTCTTT

v_gene: TRBV27
abundance: .
d_gene: TRBD1
len: 16
j_gene: TRBJ1-5
CDR3aa: CASSSLQGFGDQPQHF
CDR3nt: TGTGCCAGCAGTTCTTTACAGGGGTTTGGGGATCAGCCCCAGCATTTT

v_gene: TRBV19
abundance: .
d_gene: TRBD1
len: 16
j_gene: TRBJ1-3
CDR3aa: CASTLGTEISGNTIYF
CDR3nt: TGTGCCAGTACCCTAGGGACAGAGATCTCTGGAAACACCATATATTTT

v_gene: TRBV4-1
abundance: .
d_gene: .
len: 16
j_gene: TRBJ1-2
CDR3aa: CASSQDRTGGPLGYTF
CDR3nt: TGCGCCAGCAGCCAAGATCGGACGGGGGGCCCTCTTGGCTACACCTTC

v_gene: TRBV7-9
abundance: .
d_gene: TRBD2
len: 16
j_gene: TRBJ2-2
CDR3aa: CASSTLAGRRTGELFF
CDR3nt: TGTGCCAGCAGCACCCTAGCGGGGAGACGGACCGGGGAGCTGTTTTTT

v_gene: TRBV29-1
abundance: .
d_gene: TRBD1
len: 15
j_gene: TRBJ2-7
CDR3aa: CSVGTLQGALDEQYF
CDR3nt: TGCAGCGTTGGGACCCTACAGGGGGCTCTCGACGAGCAGTACTTC

v_gene: TRBV6-5
abundance: .
d_gene: .
len: 13
j_gene: TRBJ1-5
CDR3aa: CASTEGSNQPQHF
CDR3nt: TGTGCCAGCACCGAAGGTAGCAATCAGCCCCAGCATTTT

v_gene: TRBV4-1
abundance: .
d_gene: .
len: 15
j_gene: TRBJ2-7
CDR3aa: CASSQVQGSPYEQYF
CDR3nt: TGCGCCAGCAGCCAAGTGCAGGGGTCCCCCTACGAGCAGTACTTC

v_gene: TRBV21-1
abundance: .
d_gene: .
len: 12
j_gene: TRBJ2-1
CDR3aa: CASSKFGDEQFF
CDR3nt: TGTGCCAGCAGCAAATTTGGGGATGAGCAGTTCTTC

v_gene: TRBV7-9
abundance: .
d_gene: TRBD1
len: 16
j_gene: TRBJ1-6
CDR3aa: CASSLRGTGNNSPLHF
CDR3nt: TGTGCCAGCAGCTTAAGGGGGACAGGGAATAATTCACCCCTCCACTTT

v_gene: TRBV9
abundance: once
d_gene: TRBD2
len: 14
j_gene: TRBJ2-1
CDR3aa: CASGGTSGHNEQFF
CDR3nt: TGTGCCAGCGGGGGGACTAGCGGTCACAATGAGCAGTTCTTC

v_gene: TRBV10-3
abundance: .
d_gene: .
len: 16
j_gene: TRBJ2-3
CDR3aa: CAISGGGGRTRDTQYF
CDR3nt: TGTGCCATCAGCGGGGGAGGGGGACGCACCCGTGATACGCAGTATTTT

v_gene: TRBV3-1/TRBV3-2
abundance: few
d_gene: .
len: 13
j_gene: TRBJ1-1
CDR3aa: CASSLLANTEAFF
CDR3nt: TGTGCCAGCAGCCTCTTAGCGAACACTGAAGCTTTCTTT

v_gene: TRBV19
abundance: .
d_gene: .
len: 18
j_gene: TRBJ2-6
CDR3aa: CASSIQPGASSGANVLTF
CDR3nt: TGTGCCAGTAGTATCCAACCGGGGGCTAGCTCTGGGGCCAACGTCCTGACTTTC

v_gene: TRBV7-2
abundance: .
d_gene: TRBD2
len: 14
j_gene: TRBJ2-3
CDR3aa: CASSQRAGADTQYF
CDR3nt: TGTGCCAGCAGCCAGCGGGCGGGAGCAGATACGCAGTATTTT

v_gene: TRBV6-1
abundance: .
d_gene: .
len: 15
j_gene: TRBJ2-1
CDR3aa: CASSEASGSYNEQFF
CDR3nt: TGTGCCAGCAGTGAAGCTAGCGGCTCCTACAATGAGCAGTTCTTC

v_gene: TRBV27
abundance: .
d_gene: .
len: 15
j_gene: TRBJ2-1
CDR3aa: CASSLSLASYNEQFF
CDR3nt: TGTGCCAGCAGTTTAAGTCTAGCCTCCTACAATGAGCAGTTCTTC

v_gene: TRBV5-6
abundance: .
d_gene: .
len: 11
j_gene: TRBJ1-1
CDR3aa: CASSLATEAFF
CDR3nt: TGTGCCAGCAGCTTGGCCACTGAAGCTTTCTTT

v_gene: TRBV19
abundance: once
d_gene: .
len: 14
j_gene: TRBJ1-4
CDR3aa: CASRRGGEGEKLFF
CDR3nt: TGTGCCAGTAGGAGGGGGGGCGAAGGGGAAAAACTGTTTTTT

v_gene: TRBV15
abundance: .
d_gene: .
len: 14
j_gene: TRBJ1-5
CDR3aa: CATSGGTANQPQHF
CDR3nt: TGTGCCACCAGCGGCGGGACGGCTAATCAGCCCCAGCATTTT

v_gene: TRBV6-5
abundance: .
d_gene: .
len: 16
j_gene: TRBJ1-2
CDR3aa: CASSYSRGRGNYGYTF
CDR3nt: TGTGCCAGCAGTTACTCACGAGGACGGGGTAACTATGGCTACACCTTC

v_gene: TRBV10-1
abundance: .
d_gene: TRBD2
len: 16
j_gene: TRBJ2-1
CDR3aa: CASSELSGASESEQFF
CDR3nt: TGCGCCAGCAGTGAGTTAAGCGGGGCCTCTGAGAGTGAGCAGTTCTTC

v_gene: TRBV7-9
abundance: once
d_gene: .
len: 12
j_gene: TRBJ2-1
CDR3aa: CASSSAGDEQFF
CDR3nt: TGTGCCAGCAGCTCCGCTGGGGATGAGCAGTTCTTC

v_gene: TRBV6-5
abundance: few
d_gene: TRBD1
len: 15
j_gene: TRBJ2-7
CDR3aa: CASSKPGQGTYEQYF
CDR3nt: TGTGCCAGCAGTAAACCGGGACAGGGGACCTACGAGCAGTACTTC

v_gene: TRBV7-9
abundance: .
d_gene: TRBD1
len: 15
j_gene: TRBJ1-2
CDR3aa: CASSLGQGLNYGYTF
CDR3nt: TGTGCCAGCAGCTTGGGACAGGGACTTAACTATGGCTACACCTTC

v_gene: TRBV9
abundance: .
d_gene: TRBD2
len: 15
j_gene: TRBJ2-1
CDR3aa: CASSALAGLNNEQFF
CDR3nt: TGTGCCAGCAGCGCCCTAGCGGGCCTTAACAATGAGCAGTTCTTC

v_gene: TRBV7-3
abundance: .
d_gene: .
len: 14
j_gene: TRBJ2-2
CDR3aa: CASSLNGATGELFF
CDR3nt: TGTGCCAGCAGCTTAAATGGGGCCACCGGGGAGCTGTTTTTT

v_gene: TRBV30
abundance: few
d_gene: TRBD1
len: 13
j_gene: TRBJ1-2
CDR3aa: CASSGQANYGYTF
CDR3nt: TGTGCCTCGTCGGGACAGGCTAACTATGGCTACACCTTC

v_gene: TRBV7-9
abundance: once
d_gene: .
len: 15
j_gene: TRBJ2-5
CDR3aa: CASSLDEGREETQYF
CDR3nt: TGTGCCAGCAGCTTAGACGAGGGGCGGGAAGAGACCCAGTACTTC

v_gene: TRBV10-3
abundance: once
d_gene: TRBD2
len: 14
j_gene: TRBJ2-7
CDR3aa: CAVSSGGSSPEQYF
CDR3nt: TGTGCCGTCTCAAGCGGGGGGTCATCCCCCGAGCAGTACTTC

v_gene: TRBV9
abundance: once
d_gene: .
len: 14
j_gene: TRBJ2-1
CDR3aa: CASSDPGVTGEQFF
CDR3nt: TGTGCCAGCAGCGACCCCGGGGTGACGGGAGAGCAGTTCTTC

v_gene: TRBV30
abundance: .
d_gene: .
len: 13
j_gene: TRBJ1-1
CDR3aa: CAWSVALGGATFF
CDR3nt: TGTGCCTGGAGTGTGGCTCTAGGAGGGGCTACTTTCTTT

v_gene: TRBV6-5
abundance: .
d_gene: .
len: 14
j_gene: TRBJ2-1
CDR3aa: CASSLPGTRGEQFF
CDR3nt: TGTGCCAGCAGTTTACCGGGAACCAGAGGTGAGCAGTTCTTC

v_gene: TRBV6-2/TRBV6-3
abundance: .
d_gene: .
len: 14
j_gene: TRBJ2-3
CDR3aa: CASSDRTSTDTQYF
CDR3nt: TGTGCCAGCAGTGACAGGACCTCCACAGATACGCAGTATTTT

v_gene: TRBV6-2/TRBV6-3
abundance: .
d_gene: .
len: 13
j_gene: TRBJ2-7
CDR3aa: CASSLPPTDEQYF
CDR3nt: TGTGCCAGCAGTTTGCCTCCTACTGACGAGCAGTACTTC

v_gene: TRBV28
abundance: .
d_gene: .
len: 15
j_gene: TRBJ1-5
CDR3aa: CASRPLWNSNQPQHF
CDR3nt: TGTGCCAGCAGGCCCCTTTGGAATAGCAATCAGCCCCAGCATTTT

v_gene: TRBV7-2
abundance: once
d_gene: .
len: 15
j_gene: TRBJ1-2
CDR3aa: CASTLSGRTNYGYTF
CDR3nt: TGTGCCAGCACCCTATCCGGGCGGACTAACTATGGCTACACCTTC